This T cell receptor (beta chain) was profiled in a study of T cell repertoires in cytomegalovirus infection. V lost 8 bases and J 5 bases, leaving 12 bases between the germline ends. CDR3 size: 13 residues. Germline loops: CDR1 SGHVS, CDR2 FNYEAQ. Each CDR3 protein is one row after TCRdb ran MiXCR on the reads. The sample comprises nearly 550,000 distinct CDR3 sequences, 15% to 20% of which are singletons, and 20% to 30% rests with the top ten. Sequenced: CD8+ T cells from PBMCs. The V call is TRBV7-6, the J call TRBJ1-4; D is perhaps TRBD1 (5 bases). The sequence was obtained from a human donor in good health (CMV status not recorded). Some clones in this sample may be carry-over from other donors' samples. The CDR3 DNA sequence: TGTGCCAGCGGGGGATTGGGAAATGAAAAACTGTTTTTT. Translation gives CASGGLGNEKLFF.